The 25 T cell receptor beta chains in this list originate from one sample, sequenced in a study of T cell repertoires in cytomegalovirus infection. TCRdb itself ran the reads through MiXCR, one entry per CDR3 protein. Of under 150,000 distinct CDR3 sequences detected, roughly 9% appear once; the ten largest clones hold 10%. Sequenced input: PBMCs. The origin of the receptors is a human donor in good health (CMV status not recorded). Some clones in this sample may be carry-over from other donors' samples.

This clonotype was picked up many times. V is TRBV25-1 and J is TRBJ2-5; 9 nucleotides align to TRBD2. Germline loops: CDR1 MGHDK, CDR2 SYGVNS. This CDR3 comprises 18 residues. The V and J ends lost 5 bases and 0 bases, in that order; junction bases with no gene match: 13. The CDR3 spells CASSQGWSSGGHQETQYF. CDR3 nucleotide sequence: TGTGCCAGCAGTCAAGGGTGGAGTAGCGGGGGCCACCAAGAGACCCAGTACTTC.

This clonotype appeared many times. The genes are TRBV7-9 and TRBJ2-5; 14 bases are a match to TRBD2. The junction had 2 bases not matched to a gene; V was cut back by 0 bases and J by 5 bases. Germline V lookup: CDR1 SEHNR, CDR2 FQNEAQ (reference sequence). The CDR3 runs 16 residues. In nucleotides, the CDR3 is TGTGCCAGCAGCTTAGCGGGACTAGCGGGGGCTGAGACCCAGTACTTC. Its protein product is CASSLAGLAGAETQYF.

This clonotype turned up a few times. The CDR3 region is CASWGHFGAFF. The CDR3 DNA is TGTGCCAGCTGGGGGCACTTTGGAGCTTTCTTT. The chain uses TRBV7-9 and TRBJ1-1, with a weak D call TRBD1 (6 bases). The ends were cut back, 8 bases at V and 10 bases at J, with 14 bases in the middle. CDR1 is SEHNR and CDR2 is FQNEAQ in the germline V gene (reference sequence). The CDR3 has 11 amino acids. The whole variable domain, filled in from reference TRBV7-9 and TRBJ1-1, reads DTGVSQNPRHKITKRGQNVTFRCDPISEHNRLYWYRQTLGQGPEFLTYFQNEAQLEKSRLLSDRFSAERPKGSFSTLEIQRTEQGDSAMYLCASWGHFGAFFGQGTRLTVV.

In its sample, this clonotype was seen many times. The gene calls are TRBV19 and TRBJ2-1; a possible D gene is TRBD2 (6 bases). Per germline, CDR1 LNHDA and CDR2 SQIVND (reference sequence). The CDR3 consists of 16 residues. V was trimmed by 7 bases and J by 2 bases, leaving 18 bases between them. CDR3 in DNA: TGTGCCAGTAAAGGGGACTGGCCCCGGGCCTACAATGAGCAGTTCTTC. Translating gives CASKGDWPRAYNEQFF.

There are many counts of this clonotype. The rearrangement joins TRBV19 to TRBJ1-5, with no clear D. Trimming took off 5 bases at V and 1 base at J, with 3 bases between the two ends. The CDR3 is 12 residues long. CDR1 and CDR2 from the germline V gene are LNHDA and SQIVND (reference sequence). CDR3 coding DNA: TGTGCCAGTAGTTACAGCAATCAGCCCCAGCATTTT. Its translation: CASSYSNQPQHF.

This sequence joins TRBV28 and TRBJ1-2, with 7 bases fitting TRBD1. Germline V CDR1 and CDR2: MDHEN, SYDVKM. J gave up 7 bases and V 5 bases, and 4 bases lay outside the gene matches. There are 12 residues in the CDR3. The CDR3 DNA reads TGTGCCAGCAGTGATGACAGGGCTGGCTACACCTTC. It yields the protein CASSDDRAGYTF.

This clonotype was found many times. The chain employs TRBV7-9 and TRBJ1-1; no definite D call. V shed 4 bases and J shed 6 bases, with 12 bases lying between them. This CDR3 comprises 13 residues. Germline CDR1 reads SEHNR; CDR2 reads FQNEAQ (reference sequence). In nucleotides, the CDR3 is TGTGCCAGCAGCTCAAGAGAAAGGGCTGAAGCTTTCTTT. It yields the protein CASSSRERAEAFF.

This clonotype has ten or more counts. V is TRBV7-2 and J is TRBJ1-2; no clear D gene. Germline V CDR1 and CDR2: SGHTA, FQGNSA. Trimming removed 4 bases from V and 4 bases from J, with 19 bases in between. The CDR3 spans 16 residues. DNA of the CDR3: TGTGCCAGCAGCTCGACGATCCTCGGAACAGTCTATGGCTACACCTTC. It is translated as CASSSTILGTVYGYTF.

This clonotype was counted ten times or more. J is TRBJ2-7 and V is TRBV11-1, with 11 bases aligning to TRBD1. Germline values: CDR1 SGHAT, CDR2 FQDESV (reference sequence). CDR3 length: 15 residues. After removal of 2 bases from V and 3 bases from J, the junction contained 3 bases not matched to a gene. For the CDR3, the DNA is TGTGCCAGCAGCTTAAGGACAGGGGGCTACTACGAGCAGTACTTC. Translation gives CASSLRTGGYYEQYF.

In this sample, this clonotype turned up many times. The rearrangement links TRBV7-8 to TRBJ2-3; 11 bases align to TRBD2. The CDR3 spans 18 residues. Losses at the gene ends were 5 bases for V and 2 bases for J; bases not matched to a gene: 12. Germline V CDR1 and CDR2: SGHVS, FQNEAQ. The CDR3 DNA reads TGTGCCAGCAGCAATAGCGGGAGGGGGAGAAGCACCACAGATACGCAGTATTTT. Amino acids: CASSNSGRGRSTTDTQYF.

This clonotype showed up many times. The rearrangement uses TRBV7-9 and TRBJ1-2; D remains ambiguous. The CDR3 is made up of 15 amino acids. Looked up from germline, CDR1 is SEHNR and CDR2 is FQNEAQ (reference sequence). Trimming removed 1 base at V and 2 bases at J, with 11 bases between. CDR3 bases: TGTGCCAGCAGCTTAGTGGCCCAGCTAAACTATGGCTACACCTTC. Translated: CASSLVAQLNYGYTF. The whole variable domain, remainder taken from reference TRBV7-9 and TRBJ1-2, is DTGVSQNPRHKITKRGQNVTFRCDPISEHNRLYWYRQTLGQGPEFLTYFQNEAQLEKSRLLSDRFSAERPKGSFSTLEIQRTEQGDSAMYLCASSLVAQLNYGYTFGSGTRLTVV.

This clonotype was seen at least ten times. The chain combines TRBV2 with TRBJ1-1, with 9 positions matching TRBD1. This CDR3 spans 14 amino acids. Germline CDR1 SNHLY, CDR2 FYNNEI. The CDR3: CATTGQGSGTEAFF. The CDR3 DNA follows: TGTGCTACCACGGGACAGGGAAGTGGCACTGAAGCTTTCTTT.

This clonotype was detected ten times or more. The chain recombines TRBV7-9 with TRBJ2-7; a possible D gene is TRBD1 (6 bases). The CDR3 has 14 amino acids. Per the germline V gene, CDR1 is SEHNR and CDR2 is FQNEAQ (reference sequence). V shed 1 base and J shed 5 bases, with 12 bases lying between them. The CDR3 sequence is CASSLVAGANEQYF. The CDR3 nucleotides are TGTGCCAGCAGCTTAGTGGCAGGGGCCAACGAGCAGTACTTC.

The rearrangement links TRBV6-6 to TRBJ2-1; D might be TRBD1 (5 bases). Germline CDR1 reads MNHNY; CDR2 reads SVGAGI (reference sequence). The V and J ends lost 7 bases and 8 bases respectively, with 15 bases between them. The CDR3 has 13 amino acids. The CDR3 nucleotides read TGTGCCAGCAAAACTACAGGTGGCGATGAGCAGTTCTTC. The encoded protein is CASKTTGGDEQFF.

The genes are TRBV23-1 and TRBJ2-1; 7 bases are a match to TRBD1. TRBV23-1 is filed as an ORF, its function uncertain. The V and J ends lost 11 bases and 3 bases, in that order; junction bases with no gene match: 7. CDR3 size: 13 residues. In DNA, the CDR3 is TGCGCCGGCTCCGGGACAGACTACAATGAGCAGTTCTTC. Protein sequence: CAGSGTDYNEQFF.

The chain recombines TRBV19 with TRBJ1-3; D perhaps matches TRBD1 (6 bases). CDR3 length: 12 amino acids. CDR1 is LNHDA, CDR2 SQIVND, per germline (reference sequence). Trimming removed 9 bases at V and 5 bases at J, with 11 bases between. CDR3 protein: CASRTERNTIYF. As DNA, the CDR3 is TGTGCCAGCCGGACAGAGAGAAACACCATATATTTT.

This clonotype has ten or more counts. The chain carries TRBV2 and TRBJ1-1, with a possible D match to TRBD1 (5 bases). Trimming removed 2 bases from V and 4 bases from J, with 8 bases in between. The CDR3 is 13 residues long. Germline V gives CDR1 SNHLY, CDR2 FYNNEI. The CDR3 protein is CASSEMGGTEAFF. The CDR3 DNA reads TGTGCCAGCAGTGAAATGGGGGGCACTGAAGCTTTCTTT.

There are many counts of this clonotype. The rearrangement uses TRBV27 and TRBJ1-1, with 7 bases that match TRBD1. V shed 5 bases, J shed 4 bases, and the junction held 7 bases outside the gene matches. This CDR3 region has 14 residues. The germline CDR1 and CDR2 sequences are MNHEY and SMNVEV (reference sequence). The CDR3 DNA follows: TGTGCCAGCAGTCGCGACAGGGTTGGCACTGAAGCTTTCTTT. Translated, it gives CASSRDRVGTEAFF.

This clonotype was counted at least ten times. This chain joins TRBV19 and TRBJ1-5; 9 nucleotides match TRBD1. Germline CDR1 LNHDA, CDR2 SQIVND (reference sequence). Unmatched junction bases numbered 6, after V lost 5 bases and J lost 7 bases. The CDR3 runs 14 residues. The DNA for the CDR3 is TGTGCCAGTAGTGTCGGGACAGGGCGCCAGCCCCAGCATTTT. Translating it yields CASSVGTGRQPQHF. Full variable domain (rest looked up from reference TRBV19 and TRBJ1-5): DGGITQSPKYLFRKEGQNVTLSCEQNLNHDAMYWYRQDPGQGLRLIYYSQIVNDFQKGDIAEGYSVSREKKESFPLTVTSAQKNPTAFYLCASSVGTGRQPQHFGDGTRLSIL.

This clonotype was counted only a few times. The chain is built from TRBV12-3 or TRBV12-4 and TRBJ1-1, with D possibly TRBD1 on 5 matching bases. The CDR3 is 14 residues long. With 5 bases removed from V and 1 base from J, the gap between germline ends came to 11 bases. The CDR3 DNA is TGTGCCAGCAGTCCTGCAGGGCGGAACACTGAAGCTTTCTTT. This translates into CASSPAGRNTEAFF.

This clonotype was recorded many times. The gene calls are TRBV19 and TRBJ1-5, with D perhaps matching TRBD1 (5 bases). Trimming left V 7 bases short and J 3 bases short, with 13 bases between. CDR3 size: 14 residues. Germline V gives CDR1 LNHDA, CDR2 SQIVND (reference sequence). CDR3 in amino acids: CASTFGGINQPQHF. The CDR3 nucleotides read TGTGCCAGTACCTTTGGGGGGATCAATCAGCCCCAGCATTTT.

This clonotype appeared many times. V is TRBV3-1 and J is TRBJ2-2, with D possibly matching TRBD2 (5 bases). Trimming left V 4 bases short and J 6 bases short, with 12 bases between. The CDR3 totals 14 residues. Germline V gene data show CDR1 as LGHDT and CDR2 as YNNKEL (reference sequence). CDR3 sequence: CASSPPSWAGELFF. DNA for the CDR3: TGTGCCAGCAGCCCTCCTAGCTGGGCCGGGGAGCTGTTTTTT.

This clonotype occurred many times. This chain connects TRBV7-9 to TRBJ1-5, with D maybe TRBD1 (5 bases). From germline, CDR1 is SEHNR and CDR2 FQNEAQ (reference sequence). This CDR3 is 14 amino acids long. V was trimmed by 4 bases and J by 1 base, leaving 8 bases between them. This CDR3 reads CASSSGPSNQPQHF. The CDR3 region has the DNA TGTGCCAGCAGCTCGGGACCGAGCAATCAGCCCCAGCATTTT.

In this sample, this clonotype turned up a few times. V and J are TRBV29-1 and TRBJ1-2; D uncertain. This CDR3 has 13 residues. Trimming shortened V by 3 bases and J by 5 bases, and 13 bases separated the two germline ends. Germline V gene data show CDR1 as SQVTM and CDR2 as ANQGSEA. CDR3 DNA sequence: TGCAGCGTTGATGTGGCGGCAGAATATGGCTACACCTTC. This encodes CSVDVAAEYGYTF.

This clonotype was counted at least ten times. The rearrangement links TRBV6-5 to TRBJ1-1; D possibly corresponds to TRBD1 (5 bases). The CDR3 runs to 15 residues. The V end lost 2 bases, the J end lost 6 bases, and 16 bases lay between the germline ends. Per the germline V gene, CDR1 is MNHEY and CDR2 is SVGAGI. CDR3 sequence (DNA): TGTGCCAGCAGTTACCCCCAGGGAAAGATGGCTGAAGCTTTCTTT. Translating gives CASSYPQGKMAEAFF.